The rows below give T cell receptor beta chains drawn from one sample of a study of blood T cell repertoires in COVID-19. Some clones are missing from TCRdb's copy, which holds only in-frame ones; the method was immunoSEQ multiplex PCR. The sample yields some 520,000 clones, approximately 89% seen once. The sequenced sample was peripheral blood. The receptors were sampled from a man younger than 35 with COVID-19, enrolled during active disease. Both conserved end residues are part of each CDR3. A D gene is named only where the DNA matches it firmly. Clone size is given for some rows only: seen once, a few or many times, or a class if the clone is expanded.

clone size	V gene	D gene	J gene	CDR3 DNA	CDR3 protein
-	TRBV27	-	TRBJ2-7	TGTGCCACCCGGGACACTCCCTACGAGCAGTACTTC	CATRDTPYEQYF
-	TRBV7-2	TRBD1	TRBJ1-1	TGTGCCAGCAGCCTTTTGGGAAGGACAGGCGAGTTCTTT	CASSLLGRTGEFF
-	TRBV5-1	-	TRBJ1-6	TGCGCCAGCCGCAGGACAGAAAATAATTCACCCCTCCACTTT	CASRRTENNSPLHF
-	TRBV7-9	TRBD2	TRBJ2-5	TGTGCCAGCAGCTTACCTCAGACTAGCGGGGAAATCGAGACCCAGTACTTC	CASSLPQTSGEIETQYF
-	TRBV11-1	-	TRBJ2-1	TGTGCCAGCAGCTTAGCGAGGTCGGGGTTGGACAATGAGCAGTTCTTC	CASSLARSGLDNEQFF
once	TRBV7-9	-	TRBJ1-4	TGTGCCAGCAGCCGCCCCCAGGATCTAAATGAAAAACTGTTTTTT	CASSRPQDLNEKLFF
-	TRBV5-5	-	TRBJ1-5	TGTGCCAGCAATACAGGGTTGGGGGATCAGCCCCAGCATTTT	CASNTGLGDQPQHF
-	TRBV19	-	TRBJ1-6	TGTGCCAGTGAAGGAGGTGTAGGGAATTCACCCCTCCACTTT	CASEGGVGNSPLHF
-	TRBV27	TRBD1	TRBJ2-3	TGTGCCAGCAGTTTAAGGGTCAGGGGGACCCTCACAGATACGCAGTATTTT	CASSLRVRGTLTDTQYF
-	TRBV5-4	TRBD1	TRBJ2-7	TGTGCCAGCAGCAAACGGGACAGGAGCTCCTACGAGCAGTACTTC	CASSKRDRSSYEQYF
-	TRBV27	TRBD2	TRBJ2-3	TGTGCCAGCAGTTTATCCCTAGCGGGGAGCACAGATACGCAGTATTTT	CASSLSLAGSTDTQYF
-	TRBV23-1	-	TRBJ1-2	TGCGCCAGCAGTCCTGGGGGCAATGGCTACACCTTC	CASSPGGNGYTF
-	TRBV19	TRBD1	TRBJ2-7	TGTGCCAGTAGTTGGGACAGCTCCTACGAGCAGTACTTC	CASSWDSSYEQYF
many	TRBV10-3	-	TRBJ2-2	TGTGCCATCAGTGAGTCGGAGGGTACGGGTTTGTGGGCGAACACCGGGGAGCTGTTTTTT	CAISESEGTGLWANTGELFF
-	TRBV5-1	TRBD1	TRBJ2-7	TGCGCCAGCAGCTTGGTGGGACAGGACTACGAGCAGTACTTC	CASSLVGQDYEQYF
-	TRBV2	-	TRBJ2-5	TGTGCCAGCAGTACGCTCGGACAAGAGGTGGAGACCCAGTACTTC	CASSTLGQEVETQYF
-	TRBV11-3	TRBD2	TRBJ2-5	TGTGCCAGCAGCAAAAGACTAGCGGGGGGACGGGAGACCCAGTACTTC	CASSKRLAGGRETQYF
-	TRBV7-6	TRBD1	TRBJ2-7	TGTGCCAGCAGCTTGTTGCAGGGGGCCCACGAGCAGTACTTC	CASSLLQGAHEQYF
-	TRBV29-1	TRBD2	TRBJ2-1	TGCAGCGTTGTTCTAGCGGGGGCGTACAATGAGCAGTTCTTC	CSVVLAGAYNEQFF
-	TRBV30	TRBD1	TRBJ1-4	TGTGCCTGGAAAGAGACAGGGAATGAAAAACTGTTTTTT	CAWKETGNEKLFF
-	TRBV19	TRBD2	TRBJ2-1	TGTGCCAGTAGTAATCTTGGGGGGGGGAATGAGCAGTTCTTC	CASSNLGGGNEQFF
-	TRBV5-4	TRBD2	TRBJ2-2	TGTGCCAGCAGCCCTGGACTAGCGCCGTTGGAGCTGTTTTTT	CASSPGLAPLELFF
once	TRBV28	TRBD2	TRBJ2-5	TGTGCCAGCAGTTCGTCGACGACTAGCGGGAACCGAGAGACCCAGTACTTC	CASSSSTTSGNRETQYF
-	TRBV30	TRBD2	TRBJ2-2	TGTGCCTGGAGTGGGACTAGTGTCACCGGGGAGCTGTTTTTT	CAWSGTSVTGELFF
-	TRBV5-1	-	TRBJ2-7	TGCGCCAGCAGCCCAGACACGAACTCCTACGAGCAGTACTTC	CASSPDTNSYEQYF
-	TRBV5-4	TRBD2	TRBJ2-3	TGTGCCAGCAGCTTGGGGGCGGGGGGAGTAGATACGCAGTATTTT	CASSLGAGGVDTQYF
-	TRBV3-1/TRBV3-2	-	TRBJ2-7	TGTGCCAGCAGCCAAATCCGGGACTCCAGTCTTAAGCAGTACTTC	CASSQIRDSSLKQYF
-	TRBV7-2	TRBD2	TRBJ2-7	TGTGCCAGCAGCTCCCCTAGCGGGGGGACCTACGAGCAGTACTTC	CASSSPSGGTYEQYF
-	TRBV7-2	TRBD2	TRBJ2-7	TGTGCCAGCAGCGCCTCTAGCGGCTCCTACGAGCAGTACTTC	CASSASSGSYEQYF
-	TRBV18	TRBD1	TRBJ1-2	TGTGCCAGCTCACCCGACAGGGTTTATAACTATGGCTACACCTTC	CASSPDRVYNYGYTF
-	TRBV28	-	TRBJ1-2	TGTGCCAGCAGTTCGACAGACACACCTTATGGCTACACCTTC	CASSSTDTPYGYTF
-	TRBV25-1	-	TRBJ1-6	TGTGCCAGCAGGGAGAGGTTTTCACCCCTCCACTTT	CASRERFSPLHF
-	TRBV5-5	TRBD1	TRBJ2-7	TGTGCCAGCAAATTATTCTGGGGACAGGGTACGTACGAGCAGTACTTC	CASKLFWGQGTYEQYF